What follows are 19 T cell receptor beta chains derived from one specimen sequenced in a study of blood T cells in healthy people across ages. Sample-barcoded 5' priming and a J-beta primer mix drove a second PCR of 7 to 11 cycles. MiXCR, run by TCRdb on the 5' RACE reads, gives a single entry per CDR3 protein. The top ten clones hold around 4% of a sample with 1.5 million to 1.8 million distinct CDR3 sequences, approximately 39% of them seen once. What was sequenced was blood. These receptors were obtained from a woman aged 18-35 years in good health.

V and J are TRBV27 and TRBJ2-1, with 15 bases identical to TRBD2. The CDR3 has 17 residues. The V gene end was trimmed by 5 bases and the J gene end by 5 bases; junction bases not matched to a gene: 7. Germline CDR1 reads MNHEY; CDR2 reads SMNVEV (reference sequence). CDR3: CASSPGTSGRPHNEQFF. In nucleotides, the CDR3 is TGTGCCAGCAGTCCGGGGACTAGCGGGAGGCCACACAATGAGCAGTTCTTC.

The J gene is TRBJ2-1, the V gene TRBV5-1; D remains unclear. Trimming pared 3 bases from V and 1 base from J, leaving 8 bases between. The CDR3 spans 14 residues. Germline CDR1 and CDR2: SGHRS and YFSETQ. CDR3 nucleotides: TGCGCCAGCAGCTCCGCCAGGTCCTACAATGAGCAGTTCTTC. This translates into CASSSARSYNEQFF.

The V call is TRBV10-3, the J call TRBJ2-2; unclear D gene. Germline CDR1 and CDR2: ENHRY and SYGVKD. This CDR3 is 12 amino acids long. Trimming removed 3 bases from V and 6 bases from J, with 5 bases in between. CDR3 sequence (DNA): TGTGCCATCAGTGAATTTTCCGGGGAGCTGTTTTTT. Residues: CAISEFSGELFF.

This chain joins TRBV27 and TRBJ2-1, with 7 bases matching TRBD1. The V segment lost 5 bases and the J segment 6 bases; nucleotides outside the gene matches: 10. Per the germline V gene, CDR1 is MNHEY and CDR2 is SMNVEV (reference sequence). This CDR3 region has 15 residues. The CDR3 DNA sequence: TGTGCCAGCAGTAACTTGGACAGGTCCGGCAATGAGCAGTTCTTC. It is translated as CASSNLDRSGNEQFF.

V is TRBV20-1 and J is TRBJ1-2, with D unclear. CDR1 is DFQATT, CDR2 SNEGSKA, per germline (reference sequence). V was clipped by 0 bases and J by 8 bases, with 7 bases between them. The CDR3 is 11 amino acids. The CDR3 region is CSAREGRGYTF. The CDR3 nucleotides read TGCAGTGCTAGAGAGGGCAGGGGCTACACCTTC.

This clonotype was counted only a few times. The J gene is TRBJ1-3, the V gene TRBV20-1; D ambiguous. The CDR3 consists of 11 residues. V was trimmed by 1 base and J by 4 bases, leaving 2 bases between them. Germline loops: CDR1 DFQATT, CDR2 SNEGSKA (reference sequence). The CDR3 sequence: CSARVGNTIYF. CDR3 DNA sequence: TGCAGTGCTAGAGTCGGAAACACCATATATTTT.

V and J are TRBV2 and TRBJ2-6; D call uncertain. CDR3 length: 14 residues. The germline gives CDR1 SNHLY, CDR2 FYNNEI. Trimming removed 8 bases from V and 4 bases from J, with 12 bases in between. The CDR3 DNA reads as TGTGCCAGCTTTGCTGGACGGGGGGCCAACGTCCTGACTTTC. Its translation: CASFAGRGANVLTF.

The CDR3 is CASSYPVVGDEQYF. CDR3 DNA sequence: TGTGCCAGCAGTTACCCAGTGGTGGGGGATGAGCAGTACTTC. The gene calls are TRBV6-2 or TRBV6-3 and TRBJ2-5, with D perhaps given as TRBD1 or TRBD2 (5 bases each). In germline, CDR1 is MNHEY, CDR2 SVGEGT. There are 14 residues in the CDR3. The V end was cut by 2 bases, the J end by 11 bases, with 18 bases between.

The chain joins TRBV18 to TRBJ1-2, with 7 bases fitting TRBD1. The ends lost 0 bases at V and 4 bases at J; junction bases unmatched: 5. CDR3 length: 15 residues. In germline, CDR1 is KGHSH, CDR2 LQKENI. This CDR3 is CASSPPDRTGYGYTF. The CDR3 DNA is TGTGCCAGCTCACCACCGGACAGGACTGGCTATGGCTACACCTTC.

The genes are TRBV6-2 or TRBV6-3 and TRBJ1-5; perhaps TRBD1 as D (6 bases). The CDR3 is 13 amino acids. Trimming removed 5 bases from V and 6 bases from J, with 11 bases in between. In germline, CDR1 is MNHEY, CDR2 SVGEGT. The CDR3 loop is CASSRQGTQPQHF. The DNA for the CDR3 is TGTGCCAGCAGTCGGCAGGGGACTCAGCCCCAGCATTTT.

In its sample, this clonotype was seen a few times. The chain links TRBV9 to TRBJ1-1; D is unclear. From germline, CDR1 is SGDLS and CDR2 YYNGEE. The length of the CDR3 is 13 residues. Trimming pared 0 bases from V and 2 bases from J, leaving 5 bases between. CDR3 protein: CASSVVTNTEAFF. Written as DNA, the CDR3 is TGTGCCAGCAGCGTAGTAACCAACACTGAAGCTTTCTTT.

The J gene is TRBJ2-5, the V gene TRBV20-1, with TRBD1 matching 8 bases. CDR1 and CDR2 from the germline V gene are DFQATT and SNEGSKA (reference sequence). The CDR3 contains 16 residues. V gave up 7 bases and J gave up 4 bases; unmatched junction bases: 17. The CDR3 here is CSDLPQGAPWGETQYF. CDR3 coding DNA: TGCAGTGACCTTCCGCAGGGGGCGCCGTGGGGAGAGACCCAGTACTTC.

The sample holds a few counts of this clonotype. V and J are TRBV7-2 and TRBJ2-3; possibly TRBD2 for D (7 bases). The germline V gene has CDR1 SGHTA and CDR2 FQGNSA. V was pared by 5 bases and J by 5 bases, with 11 bases between. The CDR3 is 13 residues long. The CDR3: CASSGGAGDTQYF. Written as DNA, the CDR3 is TGTGCCAGCAGCGGGGGGGCGGGAGATACGCAGTATTTT.

In its sample, this clonotype was seen a few times. The chain links TRBV4-3 to TRBJ2-5; D is ambiguous. CDR3 size: 15 residues. Trimming pared 1 base from V and 11 bases from J, leaving 20 bases between. From germline, CDR1 is LGHNA and CDR2 YSLEER. The CDR3 here is CASSQVQREFHEQYF. Written as DNA, the CDR3 is TGCGCCAGCAGCCAAGTTCAACGAGAATTTCATGAGCAGTACTTC.

The chain joins TRBV5-1 to TRBJ1-2, with a weak D call TRBD1 (6 bases). V lost 6 bases, J lost 6 bases, and 21 bases lay in between. Per germline, CDR1 SGHRS and CDR2 YFSETQ. There are 15 residues in the CDR3. The CDR3 coding sequence is TGCGCCAGCAACGTTCAGGGGCGCTATAATGATGGCTACACCTTC. It is translated as CASNVQGRYNDGYTF.

This clonotype was seen more than once but under ten times. This rearrangement joins TRBV15 to TRBJ2-7; D perhaps matches TRBD2 (6 bases). Trimming took off 0 bases at V and 7 bases at J, with 10 bases between the two ends. From germline, CDR1 is LNHNV and CDR2 YYDKDF (reference sequence). The CDR3 sequence is 13 residues long. The CDR3 region has the DNA TGTGCCACCAGCAGAGAGATAGCGGCAGAGCAGTACTTC. Translating gives CATSREIAAEQYF. Variable domain in full (rest from reference TRBV15 and TRBJ2-7): DAMVIQNPRYQVTQFGKPVTLSCSQTLNHNVMYWYQQKSSQAPKLLFHYYDKDFNNEADTPDNFQSRRPNTSFCFLDIRSPGLGDTAMYLCATSREIAAEQYFGPGTRLTVT.

This clonotype appeared a few times. This rearrangement joins TRBV29-1 to TRBJ2-4; possible D gene TRBD1, 5 bases. Trimming left V 6 bases short and J 0 bases short, with 15 bases between. The CDR3 extends over 15 amino acids. CDR1 is SQVTM and CDR2 is ANQGSEA in the germline V gene. This CDR3 is CSVQQGTIAKNIQYF. In nucleotides, the CDR3 is TGCAGCGTCCAGCAGGGAACTATAGCCAAAAACATTCAGTACTTC.

This chain connects TRBV7-2 to TRBJ2-7; a weak D match, TRBD1 (6 bases). V dropped 1 base and J dropped 5 bases, with 15 bases sitting between them. Germline V lookup: CDR1 SGHTA, CDR2 FQGNSA. The CDR3 sequence is 15 residues long. The CDR3: CASSLVSQGLDEQYF. The CDR3 coding sequence is TGTGCCAGCAGCTTAGTATCGCAGGGGCTGGACGAGCAGTACTTC.

This clonotype was counted a single time. Sequence at one end of the junction differs from germline and may be a read error. V gene TRBV30 combines with J gene TRBJ1-1; the D is unclear. The germline V gene has CDR1 GTSNPN and CDR2 SVGIG (reference sequence). This CDR3 has 12 amino acids. Here the CDR3 reads CAGSEGVGEAFF. The CDR3 DNA follows: TGTGCCGGGAGTGAAGGAGTAGGTGAAGCTTTCTTT.